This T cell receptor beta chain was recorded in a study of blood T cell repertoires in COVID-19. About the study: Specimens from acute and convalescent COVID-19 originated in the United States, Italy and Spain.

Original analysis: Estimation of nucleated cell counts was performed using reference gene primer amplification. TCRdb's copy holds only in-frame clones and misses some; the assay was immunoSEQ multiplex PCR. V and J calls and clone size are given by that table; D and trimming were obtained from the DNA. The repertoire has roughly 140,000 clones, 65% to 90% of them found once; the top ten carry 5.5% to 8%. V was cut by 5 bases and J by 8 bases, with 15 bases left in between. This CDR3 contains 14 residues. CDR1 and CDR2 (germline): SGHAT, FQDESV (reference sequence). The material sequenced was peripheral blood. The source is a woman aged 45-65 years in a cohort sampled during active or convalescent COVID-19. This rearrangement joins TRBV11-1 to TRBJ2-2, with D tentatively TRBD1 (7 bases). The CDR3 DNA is TGTGCCAGCAGCGGGGGGACAGAAATAGGGGAGCTGTTTTTT. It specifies CASSGGTEIGELFF.